This T cell receptor (beta chain) comes out of a study of cytomegalovirus exposure and HLA in healthy donors. Study-level findings and limits: Presence/absence analyses supposed approximately even sequencing depth among donors. Analysis performed later showed TCR beta chains linked to HLA being more clonally expanded than equally common others. Researchers catalogued about 150 TCR beta chains as cytomegalovirus-associated. The majority of CMV-associated TCR beta chains were reported as apparently HLA-restricted in a later analysis.

This clone has just a few counts. Its specificity is not known. With 60 Vbeta and 13 Jbeta primers, the PCR was carried out. Repertoires were generated with immunoSEQ multiplex PCR, while TCRdb's copy carries only in-frame clones and drops some. Seen here are some 150,000 clones, approximately 80% observed once, and the top ten hold 3% to 4.5%. Sequencing was carried out using PBMCs. This sequence was found in a man between 25 and 39 years old in good health and CMV-seropositive.

The CDR3 region has the DNA TGCGCCAGCAGCCCGGACAGAAATCAGCCCCAGCATTTT. This sequence encodes CASSPDRNQPQHF. This chain links TRBV5-1 with TRBJ1-5; tentatively, D is TRBD1 (6 bases). Germline V gene sequence: CDR1 SGHRS, CDR2 YFSETQ. The CDR3 has 13 amino acids. V gave up 4 bases and J gave up 4 bases, with 9 bases separating them.